This TCR beta chain was profiled in a study of blood T cell repertoires in COVID-19. Study overall: Spain, Italy and the United States supplied samples that represented acute and convalescent COVID-19. In each case, the material was cDNA or gDNA derived from T cells, B-cell-depleted T cells, or PBMCs.

The CDR3 is 16 residues long. Germline V gene data show CDR1 as KGHSY and CDR2 as FQNENV. The V gene end was trimmed by 4 bases and the J gene end by 0 bases; junction bases not matched to a gene: 5. Generated by immunoSEQ multiplex PCR, the TCRdb table keeps only in-frame clones and is missing some. In the table there are 200,000 to 250,000 clones, more than 70% of which are singletons. The V and J genes are TRBV16 and TRBJ1-3; the match to TRBD1 covers 8 bases. The TCR was taken from a woman aged 60-75 years with acute or convalescent COVID-19. Sequencing used peripheral blood. CDR3 protein: CASSPDRVVSGNTIYF. The CDR3 bases are TGTGCCAGCAGCCCGGACAGGGTGGTCTCTGGAAACACCATATATTTT.